This T cell receptor beta chain appears in the sequencing data of a study of blood T cell repertoires in COVID-19. Study-wide background: Specimens from acute and convalescent COVID-19 originated in the United States, Italy and Spain. The cDNA or gDNA used as material had been derived from T cells, B-cell-depleted T cells, or PBMCs.

Source study methods: Amplification of reference gene primers was used by the study to estimate nucleated cell counts. Assay used: immunoSEQ multiplex PCR; TCRdb lists only in-frame clones, some missing. V and J calls and clone size are copied from that table; D and trimming were computed from the DNA. The sample carries tens of thousands of clones, about 75% recorded once. In its sample, this clone was seen a few times. One end of the junction fails to match germline, which may point to a read error. Germline V gives CDR1 SGHTA, CDR2 FQGNSA. This CDR3 comprises 13 residues. The sequencing sample was made of peripheral blood. V usage is TRBV7-2 and J usage is TRBJ2-5; a possible D gene is TRBD1 (5 bases). The receptor was isolated from an elderly woman with acute or convalescent COVID-19. CDR3 sequence: CASSFDGQGTQYF. The DNA of the CDR3 is TGTGCCAGCAGCTTTGACGGACAAGGGACCCAGTACTTC.